Below, one T cell receptor (beta chain) is given with its context. Original data processing: Quantification of nucleated cells was approximated via reference gene primer amplification. Repertoires were generated with immunoSEQ multiplex PCR, while TCRdb's copy carries only in-frame clones and drops some. V and J calls and clone size are those listed in that table; D and trimming were worked out from the DNA. Of approximately 450,000 clones in the sample, about 89% were seen once. This CDR3 contains 15 residues. The V gene's germline CDR1 is MGHRA and CDR2 YSYEKL. Trimming shortened V by 3 bases and J by 3 bases, and 12 bases separated the two germline ends. The data stem from a study of blood T cell repertoires in COVID-19. Study at large: Some COVID-19 samples were acute and others convalescent; all came from the United States, Italy and Spain. The cDNA or gDNA used as material had been derived from T cells, B-cell-depleted T cells, or PBMCs.

Material for sequencing was peripheral blood. The sequence derives from a woman aged 30 to 39 with acute or convalescent COVID-19. V gene TRBV4-1 combines with J gene TRBJ1-3, with D perhaps TRBD1 (5 bases). The CDR3 region is CASSHIGEYGNTIYF. The CDR3 bases are TGCGCCAGCAGCCACATAGGGGAATATGGAAACACCATATATTTT.